This TCR beta chain was retrieved from a study of shared clonotypes between healthy human individuals. Produced via immunoSEQ multiplex PCR; TCRdb's table is partial and in-frame only. Of roughly 640,000 clones in the sample, roughly 97% were seen once. The CDR3 contains 12 residues. Germline CDR1 SEHNR, CDR2 FQNEAQ (reference sequence). The germline V and J ends were trimmed by 3 bases and 6 bases, with 5 bases remaining between them. The genes are TRBV7-9 and TRBJ2-2; D call uncertain. The sequence was collected from a woman in her twenties or thirties in good health. The sample taken for sequencing was naive CD4+ T cells sorted from blood. Regarding subset: CD45RA+ positively selected. CDR3 residues: CASSFGAGELFF. The CDR3 nucleotides are TGTGCCAGCAGCTTTGGGGCCGGGGAGCTGTTTTTT.